This T cell receptor (beta chain) was captured by sequencing in a study of blood T cell repertoires in COVID-19. Overall study context: Whether acute or convalescent, the COVID-19 samples came from the United States, Italy and Spain. The analysed material was cDNA or gDNA that came from T cells, B-cell-depleted T cells, or PBMCs.

Per the study methods: Estimation of nucleated cell counts was performed using reference gene primer amplification. TCRdb's copy holds only in-frame clones and misses some; the assay was immunoSEQ multiplex PCR. V and J calls and clone size are as listed in that table; D and trimming were resolved from the DNA. There are around 270,000 clones in the sample; approximately 89% occur only once, and around 10% lies in the top ten. The CDR3 runs 14 residues. V was pared by 5 bases and J by 2 bases, with 3 bases of the junction left unmatched. The germline CDR1 and CDR2 sequences are SGHAT and FQNNGV. The source of this sequence is a man aged 40-50 years who had recovered from COVID-19. The V call is TRBV11-2, the J call TRBJ2-7; TRBD2 matches at 10 bases. Sequencing was carried out using peripheral blood. CDR3 DNA sequence: TGTGCCAGCAGCCCGAGCGGGAGGGCCTACGAGCAGTACTTC. Amino acids: CASSPSGRAYEQYF.